What follows is one TCR beta chain and its context. This specimen belongs to a study of shared clonotypes between healthy human individuals. Trimming removed 5 bases at V and 4 bases at J, with 10 bases between. CDR3 length: 12 residues. Germline CDR1 SQVTM, CDR2 ANQGSEA. Method: immunoSEQ multiplex PCR; TCRdb's copy keeps in-frame clones and lacks some. The sample lists about 2.3 million clones; roughly 93% were seen once. This chain joins TRBV29-1 and TRBJ2-3, with D maybe TRBD2 (6 bases). Sequenced input: naive CD4+ T cells from PBMCs. The sample's subset: CD45RA+ positively selected. This TCR was recovered from a man between 18 and 29 years old in good health. Some clones in this sample may be carry-over from other donors' samples. The CDR3 region has the DNA TGCAGCGTTCTCTCGGGAGCAGATACGCAGTATTTT. Amino acid sequence: CSVLSGADTQYF.